This T cell receptor beta chain was sequenced for a study of response to subunit inactivated influenza vaccine. Study results and limitations: The authors proposed limited new T cell recruitment per seasonal influenza vaccination.

This CDR3 has 13 residues. Germline V lookup: CDR1 SGHDT, CDR2 YYEEEE. Trimming removed 2 bases from V and 9 bases from J, with 14 bases in between. This clonotype has just a few counts. Its specificity is unknown. In TCRdb, the RT-PCR reads were re-called with MiXCR into one record per CDR3 protein. The data show about 520,000 distinct CDR3 sequences, 6.5% to 8% seen once. The gene calls are TRBV5-6 and TRBJ2-5, with D possibly called TRBD1 or TRBD2 (5 bases each). This receptor was identified in a man in his fifties or sixties who received an inactivated influenza vaccine. This specimen consisted of PBMCs from blood, obtained roughly 24 months after vaccination. DNA for the CDR3: TGTGCCAGCAGCTTTGGGACCCTATGGGCCCAGTACTTC. It translates to CASSFGTLWAQYF.